This TCR beta chain was retrieved from a study of T-cell reconstitution after alpha-beta-depleted transplantation in children. The authors prepared the TCRbeta library with unique molecular identifiers. TCRdb analysed the PCR reads with MiXCR anew, one entry per CDR3 protein. The sample yields some 26,000 distinct CDR3 sequences, over 15% seen once. With 3 bases clipped from V and 2 bases from J, the junction kept 7 bases outside the gene matches. The CDR3 length is 16 residues. The V gene's germline CDR1 is WNHNN and CDR2 SYGVQD (reference sequence). Study-level findings and limits: By one year post-transplant, T-cell counts and diversity largely arose from T cells that were newly produced. It was reported that alpha-beta T cells came from several hundred expanded graft clones (about two months after transplant).

This clonotype is termed medium-sized. What it binds is unknown. The J gene is TRBJ2-5, the V gene TRBV10-1, with 9 positions matching TRBD1. This clonotype originated in a male patient aged 2 to 9 who had a stem cell transplant for acute lymphoblastic leukemia, so the T cells may come from the graft donor. The sample was PBMCs, mostly from graft donor cells, taken 60 days after TCRalphabeta/CD19-depleted stem cell transplant. The CDR3 DNA follows: TGCGCCAGCAGTGAATTTTATGGGACAGGGCAAGAGACCCAGTACTTC. It translates to CASSEFYGTGQETQYF.